These 28 T cell receptor beta chains share one sample of origin, sequenced in a study of blood T cell repertoires in COVID-19. Data came from immunoSEQ multiplex PCR; TCRdb stores just in-frame clones and leaves some out. The sample holds about 30,000 clones; roughly 86% are singletons and the top ten take 12%. Source material: peripheral blood. The source of these receptors is a human donor in a cohort sampled during active COVID-19. The donor label of this sample is uncertain.

This clone was found a few times. The V gene is TRBV19, the J gene TRBJ1-3; D is ambiguous. Germline CDR1 reads LNHDA; CDR2 reads SQIVND (reference sequence). Trimming shortened V by 0 bases and J by 10 bases, and 13 bases separated the two germline ends. CDR3 length equals 14 residues. This chain's CDR3 is CASSIDLRVSTIYF. CDR3 bases: TGTGCCAGTAGTATAGATCTGAGGGTATCGACCATATATTTT.

The chain carries TRBV5-4 and TRBJ1-4, with D unclear. This CDR3 is built from 16 residues. Germline CDR1 reads SGHNT; CDR2 reads YYREEE (reference sequence). V dropped 4 bases and J dropped 0 bases, with 13 bases sitting between them. The CDR3 coding sequence is TGTGCCAGCAGCCCTGATGCTGGAGCAACTAATGAAAAACTGTTTTTT. This gives the protein CASSPDAGATNEKLFF.

The gene calls are TRBV5-1 and TRBJ1-4, with D perhaps TRBD1 (6 bases). Trimming took 5 bases from V and 6 from J, leaving 20 bases between them. CDR1 SGHRS and CDR2 YFSETQ come from the germline V gene. This CDR3 region has 16 residues. This chain's CDR3 is CASSHRSGTNDEKLFF. CDR3 DNA sequence: TGCGCCAGCAGTCATCGTTCCGGGACAAATGATGAAAAACTGTTTTTT.

The chain is built from TRBV11-2 and TRBJ1-1; D is unresolved. Germline loops: CDR1 SGHAT, CDR2 FQNNGV. With 2 bases removed from V and 3 bases from J, the gap between germline ends came to 16 bases. CDR3 length equals 16 residues. CDR3 DNA: TGTGCCAGCAGCTTAACCGGGGTGAGTAGGGACACTGAAGCTTTCTTT. Residues: CASSLTGVSRDTEAFF.

The rearrangement joins TRBV5-1 to TRBJ2-7; TRBD1 agrees at 11 bases. The junction had 2 bases not matched to a gene; V was cut back by 2 bases and J by 4 bases. Germline V gene sequence: CDR1 SGHRS, CDR2 YFSETQ. This CDR3 comprises 14 residues. This chain's CDR3 is CASSLGTGGYEQYF. In DNA form, the CDR3 reads TGCGCCAGCAGCTTAGGGACAGGGGGATACGAGCAGTACTTC.

This rearrangement joins TRBV5-4 to TRBJ1-5; no reliable D call. Germline values: CDR1 SGHNT, CDR2 YYREEE (reference sequence). Trimming pared 0 bases from V and 5 bases from J, leaving 9 bases between. There are 14 residues in the CDR3. The CDR3 nucleotides are TGTGCCAGCAGCTTGGGTGGGGAGGATCAGCCCCAGCATTTT. Protein: CASSLGGEDQPQHF.

V and J are TRBV28 and TRBJ2-5; perhaps TRBD2 as D (6 bases). This CDR3 has 11 amino acids. From germline, CDR1 is MDHEN and CDR2 SYDVKM. V was clipped by 10 bases and J by 4 bases, with 10 bases between them. Written as DNA, the CDR3 is TGTGCCACGGAGGGGCGAGAGACCCAGTACTTC. Translation gives CATEGRETQYF.

CDR3 in DNA: TGTGCCAGCAGCCCAGACGGCCGGGACTACGAGCAGTACTTC. It translates to CASSPDGRDYEQYF. This sequence joins TRBV11-3 and TRBJ2-7; D possibly corresponds to TRBD2 (5 bases). Germline lookup yields CDR1 SGHNT and CDR2 YENEEA. There are 14 residues in the CDR3. Trimming pared 5 bases from V and 3 bases from J, leaving 14 bases between.

V and J are TRBV5-5 and TRBJ2-7, with TRBD1 matching over 7 bases. V shed 2 bases, J shed 2 bases, and the junction held 7 bases outside the gene matches. Germline CDR1 and CDR2: SGHKS and YYEKEE (reference sequence). The CDR3 runs to 15 residues. The CDR3 coding sequence is TGTGCCAGCAGCTTAACGGGACAGACCACCTACGAGCAGTACTTC. Amino acids: CASSLTGQTTYEQYF. Complete variable domain (other parts from reference TRBV5-5 and TRBJ2-7): DAGVTQSPTHLIKTRGQQVTLRCSPISGHKSVSWYQQVLGQGPQFIFQYYEKEERGRGNFPDRFSARQFPNYSSELNVNALLLGDSALYLCASSLTGQTTYEQYFGPGTRLTVT.

This clone was counted once. The chain combines TRBV5-1 with TRBJ2-2; possible D gene TRBD1, 5 bases. The CDR3 spans 14 residues. Trimming removed 5 bases at V and 1 base at J, with 9 bases between. Germline-derived CDR1 and CDR2 are SGHRS and YFSETQ. CDR3 sequence reads: CASRFTGNTGELFF. As DNA, the CDR3 is TGCGCCAGCAGATTTACAGGGAACACCGGGGAGCTGTTTTTT.

This chain connects TRBV28 to TRBJ1-6; D is unresolved. Germline V gene data show CDR1 as MDHEN and CDR2 as SYDVKM. V lost 2 bases to trimming and J lost 0 bases, with 5 bases between them. The CDR3 length is 15 residues. The CDR3 DNA reads as TGTGCCAGCAGTTTAAGGAGCTCCTATAATTCACCCCTCCACTTT. Protein product: CASSLRSSYNSPLHF. Drawing the rest from reference TRBV28 and TRBJ1-6, the complete variable domain is DVKVTQSSRYLVKRTGEKVFLECVQDMDHENMFWYRQDPGLGLRLIYFSYDVKMKEKGDIPEGYSVSREKKERFSLILESASTNQTSMYLCASSLRSSYNSPLHFGNGTRLTVT.

The chain links TRBV7-2 to TRBJ2-7; TRBD2 aligns across 12 bases. CDR3 size: 16 residues. CDR1 is SGHTA and CDR2 is FQGNSA in the germline V gene. The V gene end was trimmed by 5 bases and the J gene end by 5 bases; junction bases not matched to a gene: 10. This CDR3 reads CASSTQLAGGIDEQYF. The DNA of the CDR3 is TGTGCCAGCAGCACCCAGCTAGCGGGAGGGATAGACGAGCAGTACTTC.

The rearrangement joins TRBV5-6 to TRBJ2-1; D might be TRBD1 (6 bases). V shed 0 bases and J shed 2 bases, with 9 bases lying between them. From germline, CDR1 is SGHDT and CDR2 YYEEEE. This CDR3 contains 15 residues. The CDR3 nucleotides are TGTGCCAGCAGCTTGGACAGGGTAACCTACAATGAGCAGTTCTTC. Translating it yields CASSLDRVTYNEQFF. The variable domain in full, with the rest retrieved from reference TRBV5-6 and TRBJ2-1, is DAGVTQSPTHLIKTRGQQVTLRCSPKSGHDTVSWYQQALGQGPQFIFQYYEEEERQRGNFPDRFSGHQFPNYSSELNVNALLLGDSALYLCASSLDRVTYNEQFFGPGTRLTVL.

The chain couples TRBV18 to TRBJ2-2, with D hard to call. There are 16 residues in the CDR3. V was pared by 2 bases and J by 0 bases, with 10 bases between. Germline V gene lookup returns CDR1 KGHSH and CDR2 LQKENI. The CDR3 loop reads CASSPSLVANTGELFF. As DNA, the CDR3 is TGTGCCAGCTCACCATCGTTAGTCGCGAACACCGGGGAGCTGTTTTTT.

V and J are TRBV28 and TRBJ2-3, with 8 positions matching TRBD2. Germline values: CDR1 MDHEN, CDR2 SYDVKM. V dropped 6 bases and J dropped 4; count of bases not matched to a gene: 9. The CDR3 is 15 amino acids. The CDR3 spells CASRSGGVLADTQYF. DNA for the CDR3: TGTGCCAGCAGATCCGGGGGGGTTCTGGCAGATACGCAGTATTTT.

This clone came up once. The V and J genes are TRBV7-9 and TRBJ1-2; D is unresolved. Germline CDR1 is SEHNR and CDR2 is FQNEAQ (reference sequence). V lost 1 base and J lost 10, with 13 bases in between. This CDR3 contains 13 residues. CDR3 coding DNA: TGTGCCAGCAGCTTAGGATTACAGCAACCCTACACCTTC. This translates into CASSLGLQQPYTF.

The rearrangement joins TRBV24-1 to TRBJ2-2; D uncertain. The germline V gene encodes CDR1 KGHDR and CDR2 SFDVKD. CDR3 length: 16 amino acids. Trimming stripped 0 bases from V and 0 bases from J, with 7 bases between. Here the CDR3 reads CATSDLGQTNTGELFF. The CDR3 region has the DNA TGTGCCACCAGTGATTTGGGCCAGACGAACACCGGGGAGCTGTTTTTT.

This chain uses TRBV5-1 with TRBJ2-5, with 11 nucleotides matching TRBD1. This CDR3 spans 16 amino acids. The J segment lost 1 base and the V segment lost 4 bases, leaving 6 bases of the junction unmatched. CDR1 SGHRS and CDR2 YFSETQ come from the germline V gene. For the CDR3, the DNA is TGCGCCAGCAGCGCGTCCGGGACAGGGGGCCAAGAGACCCAGTACTTC. It encodes CASSASGTGGQETQYF.

J is TRBJ2-3 and V is TRBV11-2; TRBD1 matches 9 bases. The junction had 3 bases not matched to a gene; V was cut back by 4 bases and J by 4 bases. There are 14 residues in the CDR3. Germline-derived CDR1 and CDR2 are SGHAT and FQNNGV. The CDR3 nucleotides read TGTGCCAGCAGCTCGACAGGGGGAGCAGATACGCAGTATTTT. It encodes CASSSTGGADTQYF.

This chain joins TRBV7-9 and TRBJ1-2; 12 nucleotides align to TRBD1. This CDR3 comprises 15 residues. Germline values: CDR1 SEHNR, CDR2 FQNEAQ (reference sequence). V trimming: 3 bases; J trimming: 4 bases; junction bases outside the gene matches: 3. The CDR3 loop reads CASSLSGQGAYGYTF. Here the CDR3 DNA reads TGTGCCAGCAGCTTGTCGGGACAGGGGGCCTATGGCTACACCTTC.

The chain carries TRBV5-4 and TRBJ2-2; 9 bases agree with TRBD2. This CDR3 comprises 16 residues. Germline V gives CDR1 SGHNT, CDR2 YYREEE (reference sequence). With 2 bases clipped from V and 2 bases from J, the junction kept 4 bases outside the gene matches. The CDR3 loop is CASSLPTSGNTGELFF. The CDR3 DNA reads TGTGCCAGCAGCTTACCGACTAGCGGTAACACCGGGGAGCTGTTTTTT.

This clone was counted once. This chain links TRBV11-3 with TRBJ2-2, with TRBD1 as a possible D gene (5 bases). The CDR3 contains 15 residues. V was cut by 1 base and J by 5 bases, with 11 bases left in between. CDR1 is SGHNT, CDR2 YENEEA, per germline. The CDR3 is CASSLGHRPTGELFF. CDR3 coding DNA: TGTGCCAGCAGCTTAGGTCACAGGCCTACCGGGGAGCTGTTTTTT.

The chain recombines TRBV19 with TRBJ1-2, with 7 bases matching TRBD1. This CDR3 contains 14 residues. J was trimmed by 10 bases and V by 3 bases; bases with no gene match: 11. From germline, CDR1 is LNHDA and CDR2 SQIVND (reference sequence). CDR3 protein: CASSISRQGEDYTF. CDR3 DNA: TGTGCCAGTAGTATCTCGAGACAGGGTGAGGACTACACCTTC. Together with reference TRBV19 and TRBJ1-2, the CDR3 gives the full variable domain: DGGITQSPKYLFRKEGQNVTLSCEQNLNHDAMYWYRQDPGQGLRLIYYSQIVNDFQKGDIAEGYSVSREKKESFPLTVTSAQKNPTAFYLCASSISRQGEDYTFGSGTRLTVV.

This clone was picked up one time. The rearrangement joins TRBV19 to TRBJ2-3; 10 bases map to TRBD2. With 6 bases clipped from V and 6 bases from J, the junction kept 6 bases outside the gene matches. This CDR3 is built from 14 residues. Per germline, CDR1 LNHDA and CDR2 SQIVND (reference sequence). The CDR3 DNA sequence: TGTGCCAGTAGGGCCAGCGGGAGGGCGGATACGCAGTATTTT. Amino acids: CASRASGRADTQYF.

V and J are TRBV14 and TRBJ2-1; 10 bases align to TRBD2. The V segment lost 6 bases and the J segment 7 bases; nucleotides outside the gene matches: 0. This CDR3 is built from 12 residues. The germline CDR1 and CDR2 sequences are SGHDN and FVKESK. The CDR3 nucleotides are TGTGCCAGCAGTAGCGGGAGGAATGAGCAGTTCTTC. This encodes CASSSGRNEQFF.

This CDR3 is CASSLAGGAKRAQYF. As DNA, the CDR3 is TGTGCCAGCAGTCTAGCGGGAGGTGCCAAAAGGGCCCAGTACTTC. V gene TRBV28 combines with J gene TRBJ2-5; TRBD2 matches 11 bases. Trimming at V came to 5 bases and at J to 9 bases, leaving 11 bases not matched to a gene. Per germline, CDR1 MDHEN and CDR2 SYDVKM. The CDR3 loop spans 15 amino acids.

The chain couples TRBV4-2 to TRBJ2-3; 12 bases map to TRBD2. Germline V gene sequence: CDR1 LGHNA, CDR2 YNFKEQ. The ends lost 0 bases at V and 5 bases at J; junction bases unmatched: 9. CDR3 length equals 18 residues. Written as DNA, the CDR3 is TGTGCCAGCAGCCAAGATTTGCCTAGCGGGAGGGCCAAAGATACGCAGTATTTT. Its protein is CASSQDLPSGRAKDTQYF.

The rearrangement joins TRBV3-1 (or the pseudogene TRBV3-2) to TRBJ1-5, with D unresolved. CDR1 and CDR2 from the germline V gene are LGHDT and YNNKEL (reference sequence). The length of the CDR3 is 14 residues. V was shortened by 0 bases and J by 5 bases, with 8 bases between the two germline ends. The CDR3 bases are TGTGCCAGCAGCCAAGAGTCTACAGATCAGCCCCAGCATTTT. Its translation is CASSQESTDQPQHF.